The 20 T cell receptor beta chains in this list originate from one sample, sequenced in a study of cytomegalovirus exposure and HLA in healthy donors. The PCR ran on 60 Vbeta and 13 Jbeta primers. Profiling relied on immunoSEQ multiplex PCR, and the TCRdb table lists in-frame clones only, not all of them. Of about 170,000 clones in the sample, roughly 85% were seen once. The sequencing input was PBMCs. The receptor source for this set is a young man in good health and CMV-seropositive.

The rearrangement joins TRBV4-3 to TRBJ1-5; D not certain. Per germline, CDR1 LGHNA and CDR2 YSLEER. V lost 1 base, J lost 6 bases, and 7 bases lay in between. The CDR3 is 13 amino acids. CDR3 nucleotides: TGCGCCAGCAGCCAAGCTGGCGGTCAGCCCCAGCATTTT. This translates into CASSQAGGQPQHF.

The chain recombines TRBV7-9 with TRBJ2-7; 11 positions agree with TRBD1. This CDR3 is built from 14 residues. CDR1 is SEHNR and CDR2 is FQNEAQ in the germline V gene (reference sequence). Losses at the gene ends were 4 bases for V and 6 bases for J; bases not matched to a gene: 5. DNA of the CDR3: TGTGCCAGCAGCTACGGGACAGGGGGTGGCGAGCAGTACTTC. It is translated as CASSYGTGGGEQYF.

This clone was seen a single time. The chain uses TRBV10-3 and TRBJ1-2; 12 bases agree with TRBD1. The CDR3 spans 16 residues. The junction had 9 bases not matched to a gene; V was cut back by 4 bases and J by 6 bases. Germline loops: CDR1 ENHRY, CDR2 SYGVKD. The CDR3 bases are TGTGCCATCAGTGCCTCCGGGACAGGGGGCGCGGATGGCTACACCTTC. This gives the protein CAISASGTGGADGYTF.

The chain is built from TRBV2 and TRBJ1-4; D might be TRBD1 (6 bases). The V end lost 4 bases, the J end lost 8 bases, and 11 bases lay between the germline ends. Germline V gene lookup returns CDR1 SNHLY and CDR2 FYNNEI. CDR3 size: 13 residues. CDR3 region: CASSGRGREKLFF. CDR3 coding DNA: TGTGCCAGCAGTGGTAGGGGGAGAGAAAAACTGTTTTTT.

This sequence joins TRBV7-9 and TRBJ1-1; TRBD1 might be the D (6 bases). CDR3 length equals 14 residues. The germline gives CDR1 SEHNR, CDR2 FQNEAQ (reference sequence). Between the trimmed V and J ends, which lost 3 bases and 1 base, there was a span of 9 bases. Here the CDR3 DNA reads TGTGCCAGCAGCTTGCAGGGGCGGAACACTGAAGCTTTCTTT. Its protein product is CASSLQGRNTEAFF.

In this sample, this clone turned up once. The rearrangement links TRBV4-1 to TRBJ1-3; D remains unclear. CDR1 is MGHRA and CDR2 is YSYEKL in the germline V gene. The ends were cut back, 6 bases at V and 0 bases at J, with 12 bases in the middle. CDR3 length: 15 residues. The CDR3 spells CASRPNSYSGNTIYF. As DNA, the CDR3 is TGCGCCAGCAGGCCCAACAGCTACTCTGGAAACACCATATATTTT.

The chain joins TRBV5-1 to TRBJ2-2; 10 bases are a match to TRBD1. The junction had 3 bases not matched to a gene; V was cut back by 4 bases and J by 3 bases. Per germline, CDR1 SGHRS and CDR2 YFSETQ. The CDR3 consists of 15 residues. Here the CDR3 reads CASSPGTGDTGELFF. DNA of the CDR3: TGCGCCAGCAGCCCTGGGACAGGGGACACCGGGGAGCTGTTTTTT.

CDR3 residues: CATSRDRGAIQETQYF. DNA of the CDR3: TGTGCCACCAGCAGAGATCGGGGGGCCATACAAGAGACCCAGTACTTC. The chain carries TRBV15 and TRBJ2-5; D may be TRBD2 (7 bases). CDR3 length equals 16 residues. V lost 0 bases and J lost 2, with 13 bases in between. The V gene's germline CDR1 is LNHNV and CDR2 YYDKDF (reference sequence).

V and J are TRBV18 and TRBJ2-3; 12 bases fit TRBD2. The CDR3 loop spans 19 amino acids. Germline V gene lookup returns CDR1 KGHSH and CDR2 LQKENI. With V trimmed by 0 bases and J by 1 base, 8 bases remained unmatched. The CDR3 DNA follows: TGTGCCAGCTCACCACCGGCTAGCGGGGGGGCTGTTGGCACAGATACGCAGTATTTT. Translated, it gives CASSPPASGGAVGTDTQYF. Variable domain in full (rest from reference TRBV18 and TRBJ2-3): NAGVMQNPRHLVRRRGQEARLRCSPMKGHSHVYWYRQLPEEGLKFMVYLQKENIIDESGMPKERFSAEFPKEGPSILRIQQVVRGDSAAYFCASSPPASGGAVGTDTQYFGPGTRLTVL.

This rearrangement joins TRBV11-3 to TRBJ1-1; D might be TRBD1 (5 bases). CDR3 length equals 13 residues. Germline values: CDR1 SGHNT, CDR2 YENEEA. The germline V and J ends were trimmed by 3 bases and 6 bases, with 11 bases remaining between them. This CDR3 reads CASSFSGSSEAFF. CDR3 sequence (DNA): TGTGCCAGCAGCTTTTCAGGGTCCTCTGAAGCTTTCTTT.

The chain carries TRBV11-2 and TRBJ2-5; the D is unclear. Near its end, the DNA agrees better with TRBJ2-7, so the J call may be wrong. Germline loops: CDR1 SGHAT, CDR2 FQNNGV. This CDR3 contains 13 residues. The chain's CDR3 is CASSLPTLHEQYF. CDR3 in DNA: TGTGCCAGCAGCCTCCCGACTCTCCACGAGCAGTACTTC.

This CDR3 reads CASTRDTGNTIYF. In DNA, the CDR3 is TGTGCCAGTACCCGGGACACTGGAAACACCATATATTTT. J is TRBJ1-3 and V is TRBV19; maybe TRBD1 (6 bases). In germline, CDR1 is LNHDA, CDR2 SQIVND (reference sequence). The CDR3 contains 13 residues. With 7 bases removed from V and 2 bases from J, the gap between germline ends came to 9 bases.

The chain is built from TRBV6-5 and TRBJ1-2; weak D call: TRBD1 (6 bases). The CDR3 is 14 residues long. V lost 5 bases and J lost 4, with 14 bases in between. Germline V gene data show CDR1 as MNHEY and CDR2 as SVGAGI. The CDR3: CASSPRGTLYGYTF. The DNA for the CDR3 is TGTGCCAGCAGTCCTAGGGGGACACTCTATGGCTACACCTTC.

This chain links TRBV19 with TRBJ2-5; possible D gene TRBD2, 7 bases. The J call may be incorrect, as the DNA end agrees better with TRBJ2-7. The CDR3 covers 16 residues. CDR1 is LNHDA and CDR2 is SQIVND in the germline V gene (reference sequence). The CDR3 DNA reads as TGTGCCAGTAGTATGGGAGGGGCAGGGGTCTCCTACGAGCAGTACTTC. Its protein product is CASSMGGAGVSYEQYF.

This clone was picked up one time. V and J are TRBV2 and TRBJ1-1, with D perhaps matching TRBD1 (6 bases). CDR3 length: 14 residues. CDR1 SNHLY and CDR2 FYNNEI come from the germline V gene. Trimming removed 4 bases from V and 2 bases from J, with 11 bases in between. This CDR3 is CASSGLQGNTEAFF. In DNA form, the CDR3 reads TGTGCCAGCAGTGGGCTACAGGGAAACACTGAAGCTTTCTTT.

As to this clone: Other DNA sequences within the sample encode an identical CDR3. The chain recombines TRBV18 with TRBJ1-1, with TRBD1 identical over 9 bases. The CDR3 covers 14 residues. CDR1 and CDR2 (germline): KGHSH, LQKENI. The V and J ends lost 3 bases and 2 bases, in that order; junction bases with no gene match: 1. CDR3 bases: TGTGCCAGCTCACCGGACAGGGGAAACACTGAAGCTTTCTTT. Encoded protein: CASSPDRGNTEAFF.

CDR3 nucleotides: TGTGCCAGCAGTGTCCGGGACAGCCGTATATCCTTACCCCTCCACTTT. As protein: CASSVRDSRISLPLHF. The chain couples TRBV2 to TRBJ1-6; TRBD1 matches 7 bases. In germline, CDR1 is SNHLY, CDR2 FYNNEI. CDR3 length: 16 amino acids. Germline trimming cut 4 bases from V and 12 bases from J; bases unmatched to any gene: 15.

The gene calls are TRBV20-1 and TRBJ1-2; D not certain. The germline gives CDR1 DFQATT, CDR2 SNEGSKA (reference sequence). The CDR3 has 11 residues. Deletions cut 3 bases from V and 5 bases from J, with 7 bases between. This CDR3 is CSAREGYGYTF. In nucleotides, the CDR3 is TGCAGTGCTAGGGAGGGATATGGCTACACCTTC.

CDR3 region: CASSPRDRPSNYEQYF. The CDR3 region has the DNA TGTGCCAGCAGTCCACGGGACAGGCCCTCCAACTACGAGCAGTACTTC. J is TRBJ2-7 and V is TRBV27; 8 bases fit TRBD1. The CDR3 has 16 residues. Per germline, CDR1 MNHEY and CDR2 SMNVEV (reference sequence). Trimming at V came to 5 bases and at J to 3 bases, leaving 12 bases not matched to a gene.

Written as DNA, the CDR3 is TGCGCCAGCAGCCAGGAAGACAGGGTAGAACAGCCCCAGCATTTT. Its protein product is CASSQEDRVEQPQHF. The V call is TRBV4-1, the J call TRBJ1-5, with 7 bases identical to TRBD1. Germline lookup yields CDR1 MGHRA and CDR2 YSYEKL. The CDR3 length is 15 residues. With V trimmed by 3 bases and J by 7 bases, 9 bases remained unmatched.